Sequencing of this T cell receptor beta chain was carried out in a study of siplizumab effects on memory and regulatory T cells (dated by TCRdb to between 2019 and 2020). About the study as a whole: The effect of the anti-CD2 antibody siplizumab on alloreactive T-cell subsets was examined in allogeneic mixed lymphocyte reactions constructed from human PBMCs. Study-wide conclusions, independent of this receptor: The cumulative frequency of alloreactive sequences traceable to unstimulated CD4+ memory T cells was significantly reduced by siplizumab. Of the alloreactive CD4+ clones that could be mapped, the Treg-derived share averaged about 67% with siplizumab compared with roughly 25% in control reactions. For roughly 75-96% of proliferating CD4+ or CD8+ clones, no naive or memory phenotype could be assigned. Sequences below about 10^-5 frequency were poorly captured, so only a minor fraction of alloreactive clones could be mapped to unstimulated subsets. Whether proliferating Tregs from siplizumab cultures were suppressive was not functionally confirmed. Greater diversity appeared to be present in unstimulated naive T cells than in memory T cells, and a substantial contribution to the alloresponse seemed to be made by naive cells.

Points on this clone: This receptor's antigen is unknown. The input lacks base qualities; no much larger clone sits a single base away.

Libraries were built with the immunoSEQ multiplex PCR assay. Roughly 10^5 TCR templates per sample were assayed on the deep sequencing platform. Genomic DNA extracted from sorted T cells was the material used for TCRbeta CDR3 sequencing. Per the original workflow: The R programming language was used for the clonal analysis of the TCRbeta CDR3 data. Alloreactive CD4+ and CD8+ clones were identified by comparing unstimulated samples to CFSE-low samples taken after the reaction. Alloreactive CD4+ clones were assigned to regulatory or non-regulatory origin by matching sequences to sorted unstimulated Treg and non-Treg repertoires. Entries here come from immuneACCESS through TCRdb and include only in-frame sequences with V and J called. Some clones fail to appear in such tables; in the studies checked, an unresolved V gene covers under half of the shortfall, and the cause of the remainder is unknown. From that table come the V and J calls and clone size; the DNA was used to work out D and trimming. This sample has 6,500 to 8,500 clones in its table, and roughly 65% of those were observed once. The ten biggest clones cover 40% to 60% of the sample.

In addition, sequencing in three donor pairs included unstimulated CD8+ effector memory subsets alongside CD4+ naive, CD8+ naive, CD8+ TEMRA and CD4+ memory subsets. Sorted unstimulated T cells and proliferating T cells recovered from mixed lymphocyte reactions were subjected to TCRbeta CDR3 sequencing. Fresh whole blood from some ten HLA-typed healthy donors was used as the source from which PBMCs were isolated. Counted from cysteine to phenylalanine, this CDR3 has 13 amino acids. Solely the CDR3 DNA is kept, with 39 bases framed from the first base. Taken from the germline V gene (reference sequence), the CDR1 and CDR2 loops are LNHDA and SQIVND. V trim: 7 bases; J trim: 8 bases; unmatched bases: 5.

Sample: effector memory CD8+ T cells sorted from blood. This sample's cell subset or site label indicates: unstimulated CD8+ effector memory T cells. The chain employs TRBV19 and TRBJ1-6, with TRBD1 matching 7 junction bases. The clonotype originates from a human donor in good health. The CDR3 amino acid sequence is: CASKTGQYSPLHF. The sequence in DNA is TGTGCCAGTAAGACGGGACAGTATTCACCCCTCCACTTT.